This T cell receptor beta chain was recorded in a study of T cell changes during pregnancy in multiple sclerosis. The CDR3 consists of 12 residues. Germline lookup yields CDR1 MGHRA and CDR2 YSYEKL. J lost 7 bases, V lost 4 bases, and 0 bases had no gene match. Here immunoSEQ multiplex PCR was the method, and the copy in TCRdb shows in-frame clones only, minus some. Among about 77,000 clones, about nine tenths were seen once, and the ten largest hold over 1.5%. This TCR derives from a female donor with multiple sclerosis, enrolled in a pregnancy study. The sequencing used peripheral blood, collected before pregnancy. The rearrangement links TRBV4-1 to TRBJ1-4; 7 positions match TRBD1. CDR3 amino acids: CASSRTGEKLFF. The CDR3 DNA sequence: TGCGCCAGCAGCCGGACAGGTGAAAAACTGTTTTTT.